This T cell receptor beta chain originates from a study of cytomegalovirus exposure and HLA in healthy donors. PCR amplification relied on 60 Vbeta primers (plus 13 Jbeta primers). Original processing methods: Approximately 11 million of 75 million to 85 million unique TCR beta chains were shared, per a later count. The protocol was immunoSEQ multiplex PCR, while the TCRdb copy is restricted to in-frame clones and leaves out a portion. That table supplies the V and J calls and clone size; D and trimming were determined from the DNA. The table includes around 80,000 clones, around 60% detected once. There are 13 residues in the CDR3. V lost 6 bases to trimming and J lost 4 bases, with 13 bases between them. Germline loops: CDR1 SGHRS, CDR2 YFSETQ. General study findings and limits: Indistinguishable V segments, including TRBV6-2 and TRBV6-3, were excluded. Information on immune exposure was restricted to one variable (CMV serostatus). The study recorded 160 or so TCR beta chains that were cytomegalovirus-associated.

As for this clone: Its antigen remains unknown.

Sequences were obtained from PBMCs. This chain links TRBV5-1 with TRBJ2-5; D may be TRBD1 (6 bases). The sequence was obtained from a male donor in good health and CMV-seropositive. The CDR3 bases are TGCGCCAGCACCACAGGGTGGGGAGAGACCCAGTACTTC. Its translation: CASTTGWGETQYF.